Below, one T cell receptor (beta chain) is given with its context. Its matching antigen is unknown. This specimen belongs to a study of cytomegalovirus exposure and HLA in healthy donors. Broader study findings: In terms of immune exposure information, only CMV serostatus was available.

Unmatched junction bases numbered 5, after V lost 4 bases and J lost 5 bases. The CDR3 covers 14 residues. The germline CDR1 and CDR2 sequences are SGHDT and YYEEEE. 60 Vbeta and 13 Jbeta primers were used in PCR. Using immunoSEQ multiplex PCR, the repertoire was profiled, and TCRdb retains in-frame clones only, with some absent. The sample shows 100,000 to 150,000 clones, around 80% of them seen only once. This TCR was recovered from a female donor in good health and CMV-seronegative. The specimen was PBMCs. V is TRBV5-6 and J is TRBJ2-2; 7 bases are a match to TRBD1. The CDR3 loop is CASSLRQGTGELFF. The CDR3 nucleotides read TGTGCCAGCAGCCTCCGACAGGGAACCGGGGAGCTGTTTTTT.